This T cell receptor beta chain was observed in a study of CD8 T cells in ankylosing spondylitis. Study-level results: Previous work reported some of these motif variants in the synovial fluid and blood of reactive arthritis. Seemingly distinctive of ankylosing spondylitis blood was a TCR beta motif formed by eight highly homologous variants. From matched ankylosing spondylitis synovial fluid, disease-linked clones were reportedly recovered at significantly enriched levels.

Quantitative 5'-RACE with molecular barcodes produced the TCR beta libraries. Each CDR3 protein gets one entry after TCRdb re-called the 5' RACE reads with MiXCR. The sample lists about 500,000 distinct CDR3 sequences, roughly 5.3% occurring once. This clonotype was detected ten times or more. Its antigen remains unknown. The V gene's germline CDR1 is SQVTM and CDR2 ANQGSEA. V gave up 7 bases and J gave up 4 bases; unmatched junction bases: 2. CDR3 length: 11 residues. The chain couples TRBV29-1 to TRBJ2-3; 7 bases are shared with TRBD2. This receptor was obtained from a male donor with ankylosing spondylitis. Material for sequencing was blood, either unsorted or a sorted T cell fraction (not recorded which). This chain's CDR3 is CSAAGADTQYF. CDR3 DNA: TGCAGCGCCGCGGGGGCAGATACGCAGTATTTT.